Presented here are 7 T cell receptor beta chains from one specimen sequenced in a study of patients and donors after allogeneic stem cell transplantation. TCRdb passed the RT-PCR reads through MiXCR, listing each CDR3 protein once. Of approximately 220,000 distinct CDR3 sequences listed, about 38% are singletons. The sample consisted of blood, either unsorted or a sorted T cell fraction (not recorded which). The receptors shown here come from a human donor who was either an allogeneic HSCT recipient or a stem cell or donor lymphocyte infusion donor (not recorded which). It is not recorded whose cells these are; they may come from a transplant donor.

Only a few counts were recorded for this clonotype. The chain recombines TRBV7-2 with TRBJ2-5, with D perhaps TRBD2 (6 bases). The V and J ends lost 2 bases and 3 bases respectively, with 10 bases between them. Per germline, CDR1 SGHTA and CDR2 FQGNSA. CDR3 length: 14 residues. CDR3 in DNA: TGTGCCAGCAGCTTAAGGGACTGGAAAGAGACCCAGTACTTC. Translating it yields CASSLRDWKETQYF.

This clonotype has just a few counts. Written as DNA, the CDR3 is TGCAGCGTACTAGGTGGAGATACGCAGTATTTT. Translation: CSVLGGDTQYF. The J gene is TRBJ2-3, the V gene TRBV29-1; D perhaps matches TRBD2 (5 bases). The length of the CDR3 is 11 residues. Germline V lookup: CDR1 SQVTM, CDR2 ANQGSEA. V shed 6 bases and J shed 5 bases, with 9 bases lying between them.

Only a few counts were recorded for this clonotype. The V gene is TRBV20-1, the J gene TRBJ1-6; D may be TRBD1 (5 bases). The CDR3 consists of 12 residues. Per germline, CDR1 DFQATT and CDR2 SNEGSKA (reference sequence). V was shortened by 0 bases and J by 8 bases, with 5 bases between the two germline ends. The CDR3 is CSARDRDSPLHF. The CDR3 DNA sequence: TGCAGTGCTAGAGACAGGGATTCACCCCTCCACTTT.

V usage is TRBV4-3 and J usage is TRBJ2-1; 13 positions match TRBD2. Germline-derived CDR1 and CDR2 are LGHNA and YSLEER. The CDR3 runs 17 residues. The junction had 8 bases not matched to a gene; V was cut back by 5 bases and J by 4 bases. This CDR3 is CASSMGLAGRLYNEQFF. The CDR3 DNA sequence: TGCGCCAGCAGCATGGGACTAGCGGGGAGACTGTACAATGAGCAGTTCTTC.

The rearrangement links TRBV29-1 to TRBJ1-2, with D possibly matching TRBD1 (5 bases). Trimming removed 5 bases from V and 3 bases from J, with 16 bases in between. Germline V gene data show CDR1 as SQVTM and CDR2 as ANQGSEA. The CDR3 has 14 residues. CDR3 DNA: TGCAGCGTTCCCGGGACTCAGGGCGACTATGGCTACACCTTC. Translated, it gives CSVPGTQGDYGYTF.

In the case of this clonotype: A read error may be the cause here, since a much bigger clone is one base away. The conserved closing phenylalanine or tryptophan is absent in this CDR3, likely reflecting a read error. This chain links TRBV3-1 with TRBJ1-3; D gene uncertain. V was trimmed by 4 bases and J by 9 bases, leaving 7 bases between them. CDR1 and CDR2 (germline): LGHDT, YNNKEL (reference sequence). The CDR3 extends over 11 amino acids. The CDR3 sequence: CASSPGPTIYS. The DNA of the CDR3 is TGTGCCAGCAGCCCCGGCCCCACCATATATTCT.

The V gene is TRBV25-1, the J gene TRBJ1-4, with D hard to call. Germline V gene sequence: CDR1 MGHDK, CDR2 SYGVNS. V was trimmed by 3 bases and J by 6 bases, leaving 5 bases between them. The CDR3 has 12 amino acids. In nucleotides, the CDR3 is TGTGCCAGCAGTGAGCGATATGAAAAACTGTTTTTT. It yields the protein CASSERYEKLFF.